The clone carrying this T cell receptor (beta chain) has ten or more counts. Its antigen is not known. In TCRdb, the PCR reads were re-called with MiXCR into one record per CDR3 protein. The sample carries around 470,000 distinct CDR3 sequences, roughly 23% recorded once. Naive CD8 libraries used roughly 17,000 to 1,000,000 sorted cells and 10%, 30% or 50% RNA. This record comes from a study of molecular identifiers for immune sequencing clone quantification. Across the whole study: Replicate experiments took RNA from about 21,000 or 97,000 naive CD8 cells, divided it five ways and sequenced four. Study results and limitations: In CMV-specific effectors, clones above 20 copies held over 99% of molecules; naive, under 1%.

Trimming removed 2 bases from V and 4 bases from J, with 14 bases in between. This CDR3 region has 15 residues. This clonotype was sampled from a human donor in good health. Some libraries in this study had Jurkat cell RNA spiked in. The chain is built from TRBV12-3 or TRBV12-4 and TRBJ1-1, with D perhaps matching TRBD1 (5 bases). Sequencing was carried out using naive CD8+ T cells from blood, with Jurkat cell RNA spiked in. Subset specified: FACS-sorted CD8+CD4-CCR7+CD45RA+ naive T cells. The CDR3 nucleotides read TGTGCCAGCAGTTTATTGGGGGGATCGGGCACTGAAGCTTTCTTT. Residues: CASSLLGGSGTEAFF.